These 5 T cell receptor beta chains share one sample of origin, sequenced in a study of cytomegalovirus exposure and HLA in healthy donors. Primers: 60 Vbeta forward and 13 Jbeta reverse. Assay used: immunoSEQ multiplex PCR; TCRdb lists only in-frame clones, some missing. The sample lists under 200,000 clones; about 64% were seen once. Sequencing was done on a sample of PBMCs. The receptors shown here come from a man aged 50 or older in good health and CMV-seronegative.

This clone appeared a few times. The J gene is TRBJ1-2, the V gene TRBV19; TRBD1 matches at 7 bases. Germline V gene sequence: CDR1 LNHDA, CDR2 SQIVND (reference sequence). The trim removed 5 bases at V and 4 bases at J, leaving 10 bases unmatched. The CDR3 loop spans 15 amino acids. In DNA form, the CDR3 reads TGTGCCAGTAGTGTCACAGGGGTCGGAGTCTATGGCTACACCTTC. Translated, it gives CASSVTGVGVYGYTF.

This rearrangement joins TRBV14 to TRBJ2-7; maybe TRBD2 (5 bases). The CDR3 spans 16 residues. V lost 2 bases and J 0 bases, leaving 14 bases between the germline ends. Germline CDR1 reads SGHDN; CDR2 reads FVKESK. This CDR3 is CASSQFTWGASYEQYF. The DNA for the CDR3 is TGTGCCAGCAGCCAATTTACGTGGGGAGCCTCCTACGAGCAGTACTTC.

This sequence joins TRBV15 and TRBJ2-5, with TRBD2 matching over 10 bases. Germline CDR1 and CDR2: LNHNV and YYDKDF (reference sequence). The J segment lost 4 bases and the V segment lost 1 base, leaving 9 bases of the junction unmatched. The CDR3 is 17 residues long. CDR3: CATSRVQIAGGRETQYF. CDR3 bases: TGTGCCACCAGCAGAGTTCAGATAGCGGGGGGCAGAGAGACCCAGTACTTC.

The V call is TRBV15, the J call TRBJ2-1; 9 bases fit TRBD1. The V gene's germline CDR1 is LNHNV and CDR2 YYDKDF (reference sequence). Trimming at V came to 0 bases and at J to 7 bases, leaving 4 bases not matched to a gene. The CDR3 runs to 15 residues. The CDR3 here is CATSREGQGMNEQFF. CDR3 nucleotide sequence: TGTGCCACCAGCAGAGAGGGACAGGGTATGAATGAGCAGTTCTTC.

There are a few counts of this clone. The V and J genes are TRBV5-1 and TRBJ2-7; 14 positions agree with TRBD2. Germline CDR1 is SGHRS and CDR2 is YFSETQ. Unmatched junction bases numbered 3, after V lost 3 bases and J lost 7 bases. The CDR3 runs 14 residues. CDR3 residues: CASSSGTSGGEQYF. CDR3 in DNA: TGCGCCAGCAGCTCAGGGACTAGCGGGGGAGAGCAGTACTTC.